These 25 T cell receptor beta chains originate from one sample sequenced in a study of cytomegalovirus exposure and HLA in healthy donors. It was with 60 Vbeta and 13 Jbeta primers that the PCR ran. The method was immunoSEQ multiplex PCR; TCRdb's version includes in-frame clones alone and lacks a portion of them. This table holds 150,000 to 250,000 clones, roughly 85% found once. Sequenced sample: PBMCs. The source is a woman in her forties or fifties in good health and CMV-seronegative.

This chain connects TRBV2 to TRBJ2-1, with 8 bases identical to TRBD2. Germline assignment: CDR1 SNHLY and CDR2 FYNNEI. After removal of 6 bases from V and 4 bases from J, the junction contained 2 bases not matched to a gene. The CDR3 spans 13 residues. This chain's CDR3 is CASRASGYNEQFF. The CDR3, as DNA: TGTGCCAGCAGAGCTAGCGGGTACAATGAGCAGTTCTTC.

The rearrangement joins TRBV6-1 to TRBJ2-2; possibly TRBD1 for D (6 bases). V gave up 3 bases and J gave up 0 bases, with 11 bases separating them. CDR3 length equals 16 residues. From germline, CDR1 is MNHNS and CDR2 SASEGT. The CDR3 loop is CASSDGGRSNTGELFF. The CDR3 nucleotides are TGTGCCAGCAGTGATGGGGGCAGGTCGAACACCGGGGAGCTGTTTTTT.

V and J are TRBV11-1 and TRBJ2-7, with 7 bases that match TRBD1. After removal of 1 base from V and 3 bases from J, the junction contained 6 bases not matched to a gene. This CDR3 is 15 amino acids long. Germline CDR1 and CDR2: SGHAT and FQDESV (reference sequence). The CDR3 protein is CASSLGQGVFYEQYF. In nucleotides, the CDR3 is TGTGCCAGCAGCTTAGGCCAGGGGGTCTTCTACGAGCAGTACTTC.

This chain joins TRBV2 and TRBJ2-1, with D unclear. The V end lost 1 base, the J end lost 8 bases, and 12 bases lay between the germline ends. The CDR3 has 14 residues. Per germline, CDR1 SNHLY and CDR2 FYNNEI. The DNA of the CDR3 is TGTGCCAGCAGTGAAGTGGCGGCCAGCGATGAGCAGTTCTTC. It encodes CASSEVAASDEQFF.

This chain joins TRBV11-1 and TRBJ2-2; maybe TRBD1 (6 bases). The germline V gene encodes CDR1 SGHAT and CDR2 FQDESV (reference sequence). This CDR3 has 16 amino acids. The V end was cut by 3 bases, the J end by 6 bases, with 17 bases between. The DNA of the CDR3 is TGTGCCAGCAGCTTTGGGGGCGCAAATTCCGCCGGGGAGCTGTTTTTT. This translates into CASSFGGANSAGELFF.

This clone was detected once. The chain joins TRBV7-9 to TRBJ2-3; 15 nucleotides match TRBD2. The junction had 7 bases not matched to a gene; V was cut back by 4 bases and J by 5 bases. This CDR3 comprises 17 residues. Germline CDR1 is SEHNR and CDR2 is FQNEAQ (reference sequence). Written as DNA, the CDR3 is TGTGCCAGCAGCTCTACGGGACTAGCGGGAGGTAGAGATACGCAGTATTTT. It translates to CASSSTGLAGGRDTQYF.

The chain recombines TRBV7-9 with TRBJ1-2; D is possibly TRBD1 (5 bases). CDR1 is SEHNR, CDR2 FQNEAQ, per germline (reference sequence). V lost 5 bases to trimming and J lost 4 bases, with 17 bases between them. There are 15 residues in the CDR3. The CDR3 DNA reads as TGTGCCAGCAGCCCGCCCAGGGCTCACCTCTATGGCTACACCTTC. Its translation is CASSPPRAHLYGYTF.

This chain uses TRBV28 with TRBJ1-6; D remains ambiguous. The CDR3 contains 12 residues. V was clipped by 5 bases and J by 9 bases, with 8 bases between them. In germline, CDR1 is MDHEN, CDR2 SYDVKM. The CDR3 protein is CASSLLPSPLHF. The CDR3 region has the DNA TGTGCCAGCAGTCTTCTACCTTCACCCCTCCACTTT.

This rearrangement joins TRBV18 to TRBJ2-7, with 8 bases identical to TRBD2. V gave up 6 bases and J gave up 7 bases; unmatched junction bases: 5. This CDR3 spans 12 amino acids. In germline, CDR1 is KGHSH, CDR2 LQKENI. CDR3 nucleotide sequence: TGTGCCAGCTCCCAGACTAGCGAAGAGCAGTACTTC. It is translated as CASSQTSEEQYF.

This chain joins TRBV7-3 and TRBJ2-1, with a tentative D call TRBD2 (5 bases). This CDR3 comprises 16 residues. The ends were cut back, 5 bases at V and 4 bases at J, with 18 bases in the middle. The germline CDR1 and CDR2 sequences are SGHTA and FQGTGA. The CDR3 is CASSPGLVAYYNEQFF. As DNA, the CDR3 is TGTGCCAGCAGCCCTGGTCTGGTAGCGTATTACAATGAGCAGTTCTTC.

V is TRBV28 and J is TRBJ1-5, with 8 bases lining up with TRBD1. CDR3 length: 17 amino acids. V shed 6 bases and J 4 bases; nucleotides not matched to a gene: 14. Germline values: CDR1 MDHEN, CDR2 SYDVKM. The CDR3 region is CASRYISGGAGNQPQHF. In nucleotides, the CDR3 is TGTGCCAGCAGATACATCTCAGGGGGCGCGGGGAATCAGCCCCAGCATTTT.

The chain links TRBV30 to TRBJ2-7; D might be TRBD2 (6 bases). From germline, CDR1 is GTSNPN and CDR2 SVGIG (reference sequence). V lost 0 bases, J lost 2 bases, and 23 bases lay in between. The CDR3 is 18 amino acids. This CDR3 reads CAWSVPPGKPGDAYEQYF. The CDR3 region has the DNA TGTGCCTGGAGTGTACCCCCCGGCAAGCCGGGAGATGCCTACGAGCAGTACTTC.

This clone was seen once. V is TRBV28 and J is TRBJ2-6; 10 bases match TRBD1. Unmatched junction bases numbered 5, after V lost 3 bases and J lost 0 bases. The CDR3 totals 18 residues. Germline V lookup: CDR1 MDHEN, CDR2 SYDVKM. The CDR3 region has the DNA TGTGCCAGCAGTTTCGGACAGGGGGATTACTCTGGGGCCAACGTCCTGACTTTC. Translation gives CASSFGQGDYSGANVLTF.

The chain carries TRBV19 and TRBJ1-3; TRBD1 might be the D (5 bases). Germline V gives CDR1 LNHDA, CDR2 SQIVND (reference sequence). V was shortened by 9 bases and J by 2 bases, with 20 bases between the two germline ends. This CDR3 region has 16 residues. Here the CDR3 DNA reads TGTGCCAGCGCCCCCCAGGGATTAACAACTGGAAACACCATATATTTT. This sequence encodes CASAPQGLTTGNTIYF.

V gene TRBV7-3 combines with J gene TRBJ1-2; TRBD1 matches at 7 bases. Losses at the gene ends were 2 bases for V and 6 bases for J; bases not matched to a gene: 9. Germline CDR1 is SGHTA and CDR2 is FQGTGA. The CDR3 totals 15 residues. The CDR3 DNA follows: TGTGCCAGCAGCTTATACGGGACAGAGGGTAATGGCTACACCTTC. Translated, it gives CASSLYGTEGNGYTF.

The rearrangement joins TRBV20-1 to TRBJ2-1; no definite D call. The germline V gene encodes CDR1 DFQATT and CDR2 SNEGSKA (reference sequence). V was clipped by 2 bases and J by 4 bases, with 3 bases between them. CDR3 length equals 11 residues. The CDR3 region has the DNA TGCAGTGCTAGACTATACAATGAGCAGTTCTTC. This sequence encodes CSARLYNEQFF.

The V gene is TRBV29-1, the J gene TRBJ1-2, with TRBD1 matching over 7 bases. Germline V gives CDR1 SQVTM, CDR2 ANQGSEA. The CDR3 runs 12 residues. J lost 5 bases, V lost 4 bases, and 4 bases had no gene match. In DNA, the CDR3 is TGCAGCGTTGTCGGGACAGAATATGGCTACACCTTC. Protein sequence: CSVVGTEYGYTF.

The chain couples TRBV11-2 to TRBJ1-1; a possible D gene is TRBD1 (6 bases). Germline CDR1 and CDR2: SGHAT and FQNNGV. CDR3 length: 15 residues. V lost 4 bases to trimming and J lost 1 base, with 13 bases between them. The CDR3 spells CASSYAGTTNTEAFF. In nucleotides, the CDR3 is TGTGCCAGCAGCTATGCCGGGACAACGAACACTGAAGCTTTCTTT.

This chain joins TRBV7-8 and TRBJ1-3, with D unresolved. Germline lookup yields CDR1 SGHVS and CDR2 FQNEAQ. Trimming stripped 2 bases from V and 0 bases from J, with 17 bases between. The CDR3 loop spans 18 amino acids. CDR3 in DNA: TGTGCCAGCAGCTTAATCTACGGCGGAGGTCCCTCTGGAAACACCATATATTTT. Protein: CASSLIYGGGPSGNTIYF.

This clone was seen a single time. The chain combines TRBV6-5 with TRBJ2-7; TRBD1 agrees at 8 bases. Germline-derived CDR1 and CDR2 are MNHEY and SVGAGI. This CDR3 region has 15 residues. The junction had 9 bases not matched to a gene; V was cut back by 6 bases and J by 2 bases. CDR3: CASSKPRGLAYEQYF. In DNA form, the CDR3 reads TGTGCCAGCAGCAAACCCAGGGGGCTGGCCTACGAGCAGTACTTC.

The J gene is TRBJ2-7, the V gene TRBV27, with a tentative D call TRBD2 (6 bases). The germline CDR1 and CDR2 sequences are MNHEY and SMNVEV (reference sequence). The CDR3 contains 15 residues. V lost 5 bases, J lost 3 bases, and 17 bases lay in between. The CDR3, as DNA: TGTGCCAGCAGTCTTGCCTGGGGAGGCCACTACGAGCAGTACTTC. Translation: CASSLAWGGHYEQYF.

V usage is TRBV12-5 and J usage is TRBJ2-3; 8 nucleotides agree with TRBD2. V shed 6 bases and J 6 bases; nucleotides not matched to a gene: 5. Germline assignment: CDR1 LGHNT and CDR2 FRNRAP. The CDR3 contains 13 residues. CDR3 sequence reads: CASGRGGMDTQYF. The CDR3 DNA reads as TGTGCTAGTGGCCGGGGGGGGATGGATACGCAGTATTTT.

The CDR3 is CASRPPTSVHEQFF. For the CDR3, the DNA is TGTGCCAGCAGACCCCCGACTAGCGTCCATGAGCAGTTCTTC. V gene TRBV28 combines with J gene TRBJ2-1, with 8 bases lining up with TRBD2. The germline V gene encodes CDR1 MDHEN and CDR2 SYDVKM. V lost 6 bases and J lost 8; bases outside the gene matches: 9. This CDR3 is built from 14 residues.

DNA for the CDR3: TGTGCCAGTAGTATCGAACAGGGGGTCCGGAATGAGCAGTTCTTC. As protein: CASSIEQGVRNEQFF. The chain recombines TRBV19 with TRBJ2-1; TRBD1 agrees at 8 bases. Losses at the gene ends were 3 bases for V and 7 bases for J; bases not matched to a gene: 8. CDR1 and CDR2 (germline): LNHDA, SQIVND (reference sequence). The CDR3 is 15 amino acids.

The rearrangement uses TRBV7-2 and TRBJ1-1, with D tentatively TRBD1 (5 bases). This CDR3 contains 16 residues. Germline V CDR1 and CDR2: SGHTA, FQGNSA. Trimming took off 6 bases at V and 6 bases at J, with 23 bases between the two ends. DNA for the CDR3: TGTGCCAGCAGAACCCCTGGAGGGGCCCGGAGGGCTGAAGCTTTCTTT. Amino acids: CASRTPGGARRAEAFF.